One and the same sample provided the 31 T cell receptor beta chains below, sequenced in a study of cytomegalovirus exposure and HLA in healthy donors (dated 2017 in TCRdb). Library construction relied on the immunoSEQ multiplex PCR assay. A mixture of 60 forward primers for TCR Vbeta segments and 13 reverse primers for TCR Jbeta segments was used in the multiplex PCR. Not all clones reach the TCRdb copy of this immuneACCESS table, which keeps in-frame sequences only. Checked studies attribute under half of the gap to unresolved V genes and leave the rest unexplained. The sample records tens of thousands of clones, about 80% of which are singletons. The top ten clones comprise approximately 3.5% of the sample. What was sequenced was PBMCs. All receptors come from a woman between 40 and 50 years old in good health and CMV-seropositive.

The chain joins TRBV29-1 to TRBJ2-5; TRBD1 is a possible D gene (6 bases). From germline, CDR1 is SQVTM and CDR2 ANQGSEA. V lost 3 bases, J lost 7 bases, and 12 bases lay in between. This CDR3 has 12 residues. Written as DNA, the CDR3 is TGCAGCGTTGAGTGGGCAGGGGCGACCCAGTACTTC. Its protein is CSVEWAGATQYF.

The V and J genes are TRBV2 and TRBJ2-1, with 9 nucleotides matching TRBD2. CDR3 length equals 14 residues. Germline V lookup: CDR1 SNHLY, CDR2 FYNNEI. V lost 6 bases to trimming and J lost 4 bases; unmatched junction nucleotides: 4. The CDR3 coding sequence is TGTGCCAGCAGGCTAGCGGGGTCTTACAATGAGCAGTTCTTC. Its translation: CASRLAGSYNEQFF.

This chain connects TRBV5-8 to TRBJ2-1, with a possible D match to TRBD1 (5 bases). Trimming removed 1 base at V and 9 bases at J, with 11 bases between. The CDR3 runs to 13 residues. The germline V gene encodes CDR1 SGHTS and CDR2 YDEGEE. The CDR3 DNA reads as TGTGCCAGCAGCTTGAGGGGAATAGGTGAGCAGTTCTTC. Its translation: CASSLRGIGEQFF.

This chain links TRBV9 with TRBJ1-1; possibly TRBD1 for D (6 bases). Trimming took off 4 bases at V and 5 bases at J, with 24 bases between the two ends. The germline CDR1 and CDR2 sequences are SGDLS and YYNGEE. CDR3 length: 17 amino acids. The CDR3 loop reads CASSPRTHTTGYTEAFF. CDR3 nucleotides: TGTGCCAGCAGCCCCAGAACCCACACTACAGGGTATACTGAAGCTTTCTTT.

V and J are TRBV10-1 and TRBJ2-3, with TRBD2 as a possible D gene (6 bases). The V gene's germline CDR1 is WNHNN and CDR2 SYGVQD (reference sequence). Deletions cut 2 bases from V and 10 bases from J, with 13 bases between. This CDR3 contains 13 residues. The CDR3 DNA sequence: TGCGCCAGCAGTGAGACTTGGGGGACTTCGCAGTATTTT. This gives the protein CASSETWGTSQYF.

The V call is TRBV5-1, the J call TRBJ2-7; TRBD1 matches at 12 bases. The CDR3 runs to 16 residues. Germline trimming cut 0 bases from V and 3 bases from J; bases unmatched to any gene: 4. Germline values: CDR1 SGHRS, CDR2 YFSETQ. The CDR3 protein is CASSLEGQGAVYEQYF. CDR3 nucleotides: TGCGCCAGCAGCTTGGAGGGACAGGGGGCCGTCTACGAGCAGTACTTC.

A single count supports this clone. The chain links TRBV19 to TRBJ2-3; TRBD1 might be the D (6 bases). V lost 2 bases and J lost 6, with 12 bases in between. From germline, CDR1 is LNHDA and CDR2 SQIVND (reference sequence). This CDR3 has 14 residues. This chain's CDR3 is CASSIQGYGDTQYF. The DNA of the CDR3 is TGTGCCAGTAGTATACAGGGGTATGGTGATACGCAGTATTTT.

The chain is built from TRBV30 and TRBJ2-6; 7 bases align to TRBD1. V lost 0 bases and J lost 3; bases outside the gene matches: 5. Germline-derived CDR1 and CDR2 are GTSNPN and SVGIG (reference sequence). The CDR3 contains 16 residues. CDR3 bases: TGTGCCTGGAGTGTAAAAGGGGGCTTTGGGGCCAACGTCCTGACTTTC. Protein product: CAWSVKGGFGANVLTF.

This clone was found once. The CDR3 nucleotides are TGTGCCAGCAGCTTTAGAGAGACCCAGTACTTC. Its protein is CASSFRETQYF. The V call is TRBV7-9, the J call TRBJ2-5, with D unclear. The V gene's germline CDR1 is SEHNR and CDR2 FQNEAQ (reference sequence). Trimming took 3 bases from V and 4 from J, leaving 3 bases between them. The CDR3 loop spans 11 amino acids.

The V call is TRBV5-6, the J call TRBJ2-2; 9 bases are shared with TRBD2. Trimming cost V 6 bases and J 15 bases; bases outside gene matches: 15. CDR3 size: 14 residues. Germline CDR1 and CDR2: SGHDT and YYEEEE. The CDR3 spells CASNPAGGSQTVFF. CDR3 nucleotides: TGTGCCAGCAACCCTGCGGGGGGGAGCCAGACGGTGTTTTTT.

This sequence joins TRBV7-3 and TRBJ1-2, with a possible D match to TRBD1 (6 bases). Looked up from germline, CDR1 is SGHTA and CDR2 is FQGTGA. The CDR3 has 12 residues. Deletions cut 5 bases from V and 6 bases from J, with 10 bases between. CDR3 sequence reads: CASSAGGHGYTF. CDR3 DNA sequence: TGTGCCAGCAGCGCGGGGGGGCATGGCTACACCTTC.

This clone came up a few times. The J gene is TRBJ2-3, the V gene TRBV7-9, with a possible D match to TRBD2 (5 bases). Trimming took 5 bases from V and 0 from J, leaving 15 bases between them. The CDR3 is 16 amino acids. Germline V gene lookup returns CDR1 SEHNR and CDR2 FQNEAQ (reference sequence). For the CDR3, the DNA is TGTGCCAGCAGCCCTTTGAGGGTGATTAGCACAGATACGCAGTATTTT. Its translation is CASSPLRVISTDTQYF.

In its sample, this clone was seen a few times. For the CDR3, the DNA is TGTGCCAGCAGCGGGGGGTGGGAGACCCAGTACTTC. This sequence encodes CASSGGWETQYF. This chain connects TRBV6-1 to TRBJ2-5; TRBD2 agrees at 7 bases. V trimming: 6 bases; J trimming: 5 bases; junction bases outside the gene matches: 3. The CDR3 is 12 amino acids. Germline V gene lookup returns CDR1 MNHNS and CDR2 SASEGT.

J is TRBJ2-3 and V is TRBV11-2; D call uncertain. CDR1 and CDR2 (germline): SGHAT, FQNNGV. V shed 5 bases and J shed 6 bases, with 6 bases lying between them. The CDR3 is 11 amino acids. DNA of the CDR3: TGTGCCAGCAGCCCCTCTGATACGCAGTATTTT. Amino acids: CASSPSDTQYF.

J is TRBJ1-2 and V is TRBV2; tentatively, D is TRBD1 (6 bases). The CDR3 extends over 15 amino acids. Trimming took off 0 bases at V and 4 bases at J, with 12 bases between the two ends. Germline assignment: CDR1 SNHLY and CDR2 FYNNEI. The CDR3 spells CASSEAWETGYGYTF. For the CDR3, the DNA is TGTGCCAGCAGTGAAGCCTGGGAGACAGGCTATGGCTACACCTTC.

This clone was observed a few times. CDR3 protein: CATSGQGITGEQFF. The CDR3 DNA reads TGTGCCACCTCCGGACAGGGGATTACGGGTGAGCAGTTCTTC. The chain employs TRBV15 and TRBJ2-1; TRBD1 matches 9 bases. Per the germline V gene, CDR1 is LNHNV and CDR2 is YYDKDF (reference sequence). V was pared by 8 bases and J by 9 bases, with 11 bases of the junction left unmatched. This CDR3 comprises 14 residues.

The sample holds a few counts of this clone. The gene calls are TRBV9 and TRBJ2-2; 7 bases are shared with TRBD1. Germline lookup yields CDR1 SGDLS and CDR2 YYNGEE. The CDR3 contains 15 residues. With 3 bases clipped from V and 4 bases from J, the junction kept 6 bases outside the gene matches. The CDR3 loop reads CASSGTGVGTGELFF. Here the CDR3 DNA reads TGTGCCAGCAGCGGTACAGGGGTGGGCACCGGGGAGCTGTTTTTT.

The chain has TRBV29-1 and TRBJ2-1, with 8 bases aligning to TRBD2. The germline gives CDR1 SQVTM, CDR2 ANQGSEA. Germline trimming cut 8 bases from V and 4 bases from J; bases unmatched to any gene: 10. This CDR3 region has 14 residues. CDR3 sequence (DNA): TGCAGCCATTCCGGGACTAGTTTGTACAATGAGCAGTTCTTC. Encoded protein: CSHSGTSLYNEQFF.

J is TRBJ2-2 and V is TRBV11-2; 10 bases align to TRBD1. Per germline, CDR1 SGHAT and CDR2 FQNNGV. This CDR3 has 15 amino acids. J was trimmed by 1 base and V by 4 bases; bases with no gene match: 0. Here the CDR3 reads CASSWDRGNTGELFF. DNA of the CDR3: TGTGCCAGCAGCTGGGACAGGGGGAACACCGGGGAGCTGTTTTTT.

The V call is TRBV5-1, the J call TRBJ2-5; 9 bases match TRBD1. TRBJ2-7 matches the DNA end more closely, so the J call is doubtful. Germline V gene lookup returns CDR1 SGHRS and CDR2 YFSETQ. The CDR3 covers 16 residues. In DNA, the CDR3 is TGCGCCAGCAGCTCTTACCGGGACAGGGTGACCTACGAGCAGTACTTC. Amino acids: CASSSYRDRVTYEQYF.

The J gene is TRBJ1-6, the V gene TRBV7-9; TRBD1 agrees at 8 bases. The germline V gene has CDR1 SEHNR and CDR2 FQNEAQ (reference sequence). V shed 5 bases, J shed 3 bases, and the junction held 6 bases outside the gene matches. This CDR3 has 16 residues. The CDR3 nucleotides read TGTGCCAGCAGCCCCGGACAGGGATTCTATAATTCACCCCTCCACTTT. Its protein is CASSPGQGFYNSPLHF.

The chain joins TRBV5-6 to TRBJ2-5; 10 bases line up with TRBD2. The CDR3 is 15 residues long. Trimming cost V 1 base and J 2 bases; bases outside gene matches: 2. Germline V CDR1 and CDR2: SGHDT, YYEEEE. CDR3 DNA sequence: TGTGCCAGCAGCTTGACTAGCGGGGTTCAAGAGACCCAGTACTTC. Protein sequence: CASSLTSGVQETQYF.

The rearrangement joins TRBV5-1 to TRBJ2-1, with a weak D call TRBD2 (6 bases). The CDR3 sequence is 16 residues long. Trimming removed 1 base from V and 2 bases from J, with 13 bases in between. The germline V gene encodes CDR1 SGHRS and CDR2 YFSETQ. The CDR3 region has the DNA TGCGCCAGCAGCTTGCATGGAGGCGGGGCCTACAATGAGCAGTTCTTC. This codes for CASSLHGGGAYNEQFF. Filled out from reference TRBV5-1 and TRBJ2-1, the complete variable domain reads KAGVTQTPRYLIKTRGQQVTLSCSPISGHRSVSWYQQTPGQGLQFLFEYFSETQRNKGNFPGRFSGRQFSNSRSEMNVSTLELGDSALYLCASSLHGGGAYNEQFFGPGTRLTVL.

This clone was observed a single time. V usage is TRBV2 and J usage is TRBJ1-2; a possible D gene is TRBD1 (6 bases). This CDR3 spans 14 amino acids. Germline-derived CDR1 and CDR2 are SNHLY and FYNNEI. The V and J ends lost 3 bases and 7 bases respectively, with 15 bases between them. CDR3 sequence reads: CASSEEQGLGGYTF. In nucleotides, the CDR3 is TGTGCCAGCAGTGAGGAACAGGGATTGGGTGGCTACACCTTC. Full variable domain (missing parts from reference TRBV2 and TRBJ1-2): EPEVTQTPSHQVTQMGQEVILRCVPISNHLYFYWYRQILGQKVEFLVSFYNNEISEKSEIFDDQFSVERPDGSNFTLKIRSTKLEDSAMYFCASSEEQGLGGYTFGSGTRLTVV.

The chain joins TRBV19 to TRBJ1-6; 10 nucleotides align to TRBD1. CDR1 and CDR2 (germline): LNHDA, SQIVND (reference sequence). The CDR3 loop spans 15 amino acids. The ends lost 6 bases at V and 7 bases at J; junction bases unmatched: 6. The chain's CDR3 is CASSPRTGGNSPLHF. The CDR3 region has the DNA TGTGCCAGTAGCCCCCGGACAGGGGGAAATTCACCCCTCCACTTT.

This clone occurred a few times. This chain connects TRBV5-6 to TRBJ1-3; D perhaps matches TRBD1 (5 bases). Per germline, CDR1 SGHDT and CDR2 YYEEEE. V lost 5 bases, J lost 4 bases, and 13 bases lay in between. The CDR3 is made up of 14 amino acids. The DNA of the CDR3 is TGTGCCAGCAGTCTCTGGGGCCGCGGAAACACCATATATTTT. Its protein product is CASSLWGRGNTIYF. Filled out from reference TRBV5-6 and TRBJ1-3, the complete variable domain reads DAGVTQSPTHLIKTRGQQVTLRCSPKSGHDTVSWYQQALGQGPQFIFQYYEEEERQRGNFPDRFSGHQFPNYSSELNVNALLLGDSALYLCASSLWGRGNTIYFGEGSWLTVV.

CDR3 bases: TGTGCCAGCAGCTTCGGGACAGGGGGTTCCGGGGAGCTGTTTTTT. This codes for CASSFGTGGSGELFF. This chain links TRBV5-6 with TRBJ2-2, with 11 bases aligning to TRBD1. The CDR3 has 15 amino acids. J was trimmed by 6 bases and V by 2 bases; bases with no gene match: 3. In germline, CDR1 is SGHDT, CDR2 YYEEEE.

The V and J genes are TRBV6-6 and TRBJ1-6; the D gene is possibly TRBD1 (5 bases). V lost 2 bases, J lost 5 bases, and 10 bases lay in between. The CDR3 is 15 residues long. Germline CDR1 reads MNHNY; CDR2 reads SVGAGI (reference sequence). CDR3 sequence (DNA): TGTGCCAGCAGTTACGCGCAGGGTGATAATTCACCCCTCCACTTT. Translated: CASSYAQGDNSPLHF.

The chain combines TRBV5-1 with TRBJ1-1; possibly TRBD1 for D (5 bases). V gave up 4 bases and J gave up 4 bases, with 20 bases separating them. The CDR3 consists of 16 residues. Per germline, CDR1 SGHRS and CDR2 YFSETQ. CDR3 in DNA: TGCGCCAGCAGCCCACAATCCGGAGGGGCCGGCACTGAAGCTTTCTTT. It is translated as CASSPQSGGAGTEAFF.

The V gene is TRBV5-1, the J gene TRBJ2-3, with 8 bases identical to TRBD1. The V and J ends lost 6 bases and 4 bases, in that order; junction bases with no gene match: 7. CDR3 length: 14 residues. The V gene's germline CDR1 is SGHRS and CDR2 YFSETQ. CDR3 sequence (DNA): TGCGCCAGCACAACCCGGACAGGGCCAGATACGCAGTATTTT. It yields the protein CASTTRTGPDTQYF.

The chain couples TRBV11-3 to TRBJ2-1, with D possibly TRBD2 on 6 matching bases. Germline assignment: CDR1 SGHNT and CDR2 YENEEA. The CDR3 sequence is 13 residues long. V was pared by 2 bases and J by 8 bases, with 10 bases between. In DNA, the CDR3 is TGTGCCAGCAGCTTACGGGGGTCCGATGAGCAGTTCTTC. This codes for CASSLRGSDEQFF.